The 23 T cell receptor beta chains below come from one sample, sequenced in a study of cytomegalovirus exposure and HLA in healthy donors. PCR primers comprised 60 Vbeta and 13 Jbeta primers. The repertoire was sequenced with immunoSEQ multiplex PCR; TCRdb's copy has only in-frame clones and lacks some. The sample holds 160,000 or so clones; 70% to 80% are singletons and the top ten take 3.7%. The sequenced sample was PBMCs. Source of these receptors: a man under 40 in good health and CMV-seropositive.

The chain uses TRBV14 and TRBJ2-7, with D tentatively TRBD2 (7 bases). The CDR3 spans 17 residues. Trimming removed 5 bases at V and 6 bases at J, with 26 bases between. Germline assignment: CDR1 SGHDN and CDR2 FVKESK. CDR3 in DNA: TGTGCCAGCAGCGCCCGTAAGGTGGGGGGGGCCTTCCGCGAGCAGTACTTC. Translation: CASSARKVGGAFREQYF. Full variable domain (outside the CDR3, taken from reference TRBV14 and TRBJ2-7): EAGVTQFPSHSVIEKGQTVTLRCDPISGHDNLYWYRRVMGKEIKFLLHFVKESKQDESGMPNNRFLAERTGGTYSTLKVQPAELEDSGVYFCASSARKVGGAFREQYFGPGTRLTVT.

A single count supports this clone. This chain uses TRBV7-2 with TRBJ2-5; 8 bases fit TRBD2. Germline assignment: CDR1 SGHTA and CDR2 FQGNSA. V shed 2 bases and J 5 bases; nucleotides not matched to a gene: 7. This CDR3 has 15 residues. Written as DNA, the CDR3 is TGTGCCAGCAGCTTAACCAGCGGGGGCGGGGAGACCCAGTACTTC. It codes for CASSLTSGGGETQYF.

CDR3 loop: CASSLSGRVGTEAFF. CDR3 in DNA: TGTGCCAGCAGCTTAAGTGGCAGGGTGGGGACTGAAGCTTTCTTT. J is TRBJ1-1 and V is TRBV7-9; D is perhaps TRBD1 (5 bases). Germline V CDR1 and CDR2: SEHNR, FQNEAQ (reference sequence). CDR3 length: 15 residues. V lost 2 bases to trimming and J lost 5 bases, with 15 bases between them.

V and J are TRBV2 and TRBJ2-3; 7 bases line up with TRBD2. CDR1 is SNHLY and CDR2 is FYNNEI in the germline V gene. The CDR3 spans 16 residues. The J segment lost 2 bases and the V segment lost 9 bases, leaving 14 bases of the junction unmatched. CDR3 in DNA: TGTGCCAGATATGGGGGTCGAGCGGGGTTCACAGATACGCAGTATTTT. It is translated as CARYGGRAGFTDTQYF. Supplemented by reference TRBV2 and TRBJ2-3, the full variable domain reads EPEVTQTPSHQVTQMGQEVILRCVPISNHLYFYWYRQILGQKVEFLVSFYNNEISEKSEIFDDQFSVERPDGSNFTLKIRSTKLEDSAMYFCARYGGRAGFTDTQYFGPGTRLTVL.

The CDR3 DNA reads TGTGCCAGCAGACTTACGGCAGGAAACTATGGCTACACCTTC. It translates to CASRLTAGNYGYTF. The V call is TRBV6-5, the J call TRBJ1-2; D not certain. The V gene lost 6 bases and the J gene lost 2 bases, with 13 bases spanning the gap. There are 14 residues in the CDR3. Per germline, CDR1 MNHEY and CDR2 SVGAGI.

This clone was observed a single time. Written as DNA, the CDR3 is TGTGCCAGCACCGCCCTAAGGGACAGGGGGGGTGATGAGCAGTTCTTC. Translating it yields CASTALRDRGGDEQFF. The V and J genes are TRBV5-6 and TRBJ2-1; 11 bases map to TRBD1. The CDR3 runs to 16 residues. The germline CDR1 and CDR2 sequences are SGHDT and YYEEEE. Trimming took 6 bases from V and 8 from J; bases not matched to a gene: 13.

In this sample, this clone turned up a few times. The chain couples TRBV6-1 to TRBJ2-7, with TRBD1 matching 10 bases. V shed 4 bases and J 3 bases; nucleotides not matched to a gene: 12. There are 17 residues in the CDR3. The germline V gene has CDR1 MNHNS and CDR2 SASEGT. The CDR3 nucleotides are TGTGCCAGCAGTGTACGGGCGGGACAGGGGAATTTCTACGAGCAGTACTTC. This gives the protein CASSVRAGQGNFYEQYF.

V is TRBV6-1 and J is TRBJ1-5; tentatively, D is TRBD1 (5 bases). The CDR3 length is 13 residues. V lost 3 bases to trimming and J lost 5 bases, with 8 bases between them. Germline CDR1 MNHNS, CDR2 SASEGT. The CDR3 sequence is CASSDRADQPQHF. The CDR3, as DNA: TGTGCCAGCAGTGACAGGGCGGATCAGCCCCAGCATTTT.

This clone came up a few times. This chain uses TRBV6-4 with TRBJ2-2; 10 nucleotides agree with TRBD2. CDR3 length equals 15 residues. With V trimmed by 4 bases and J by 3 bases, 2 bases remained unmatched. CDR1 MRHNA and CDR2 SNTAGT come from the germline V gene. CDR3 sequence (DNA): TGTGCCAGCAGTGTCGGACTAGCGGACACCGGGGAGCTGTTTTTT. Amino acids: CASSVGLADTGELFF.

CDR3 in amino acids: CASSVRGVGNQPQHF. The CDR3 region has the DNA TGTGCCAGCAGTGTACGGGGAGTGGGCAATCAGCCCCAGCATTTT. The chain links TRBV6-1 to TRBJ1-5; no reliable D call. V was clipped by 4 bases and J by 2 bases, with 12 bases between them. Germline V CDR1 and CDR2: MNHNS, SASEGT. The CDR3 loop spans 15 amino acids.

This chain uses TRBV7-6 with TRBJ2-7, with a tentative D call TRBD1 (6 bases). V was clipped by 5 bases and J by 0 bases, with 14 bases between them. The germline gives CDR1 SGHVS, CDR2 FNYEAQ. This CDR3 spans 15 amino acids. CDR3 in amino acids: CASSPRTESSYEQYF. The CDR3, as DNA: TGTGCCAGCAGCCCGAGGACAGAAAGCTCCTACGAGCAGTACTTC.

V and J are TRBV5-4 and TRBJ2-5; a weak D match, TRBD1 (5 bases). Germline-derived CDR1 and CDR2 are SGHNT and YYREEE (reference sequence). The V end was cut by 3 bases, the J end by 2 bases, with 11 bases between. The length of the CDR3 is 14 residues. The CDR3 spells CASSSRQTQETQYF. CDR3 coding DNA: TGTGCCAGCAGCTCTCGACAGACTCAAGAGACCCAGTACTTC.

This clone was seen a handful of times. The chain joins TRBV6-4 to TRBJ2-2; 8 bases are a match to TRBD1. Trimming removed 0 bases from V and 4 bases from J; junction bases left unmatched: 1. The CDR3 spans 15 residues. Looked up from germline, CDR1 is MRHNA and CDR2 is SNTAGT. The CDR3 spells CASSDSTGVTGELFF. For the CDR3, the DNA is TGTGCCAGCAGTGACTCGACAGGGGTCACCGGGGAGCTGTTTTTT.

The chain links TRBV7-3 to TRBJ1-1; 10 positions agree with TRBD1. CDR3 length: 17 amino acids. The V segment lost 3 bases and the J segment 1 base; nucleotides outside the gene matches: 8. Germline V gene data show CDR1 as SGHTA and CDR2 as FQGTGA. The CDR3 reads CASSLVGTGATNTEAFF. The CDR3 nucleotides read TGTGCCAGCAGCTTGGTCGGGACAGGGGCTACGAACACTGAAGCTTTCTTT. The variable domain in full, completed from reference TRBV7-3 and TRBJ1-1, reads GAGVSQTPSNKVTEKGKYVELRCDPISGHTALYWYRQSLGQGPEFLIYFQGTGAADDSGLPNDRFFAVRPEGSVSTLKIQRTERGDSAVYLCASSLVGTGATNTEAFFGQGTRLTVV.

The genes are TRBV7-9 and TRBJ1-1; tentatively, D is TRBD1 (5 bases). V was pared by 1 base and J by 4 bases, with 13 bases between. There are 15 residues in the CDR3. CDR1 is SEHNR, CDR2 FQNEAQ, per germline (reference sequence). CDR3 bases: TGTGCCAGCAGCTTAGGTGAAGGGGTGGCCACTGAAGCTTTCTTT. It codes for CASSLGEGVATEAFF.

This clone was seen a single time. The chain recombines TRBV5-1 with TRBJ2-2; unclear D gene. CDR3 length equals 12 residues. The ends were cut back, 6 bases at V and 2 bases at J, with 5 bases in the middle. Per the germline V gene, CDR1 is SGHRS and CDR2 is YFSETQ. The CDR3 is CASTENTGELFF. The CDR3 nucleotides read TGCGCCAGCACAGAAAACACCGGGGAGCTGTTTTTT.

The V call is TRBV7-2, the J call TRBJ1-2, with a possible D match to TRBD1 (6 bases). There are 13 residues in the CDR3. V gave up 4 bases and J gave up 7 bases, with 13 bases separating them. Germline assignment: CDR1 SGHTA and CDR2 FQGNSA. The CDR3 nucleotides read TGTGCCAGCAGCTCGTCAGGGGCAAGTGGCTACACCTTC. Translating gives CASSSSGASGYTF.

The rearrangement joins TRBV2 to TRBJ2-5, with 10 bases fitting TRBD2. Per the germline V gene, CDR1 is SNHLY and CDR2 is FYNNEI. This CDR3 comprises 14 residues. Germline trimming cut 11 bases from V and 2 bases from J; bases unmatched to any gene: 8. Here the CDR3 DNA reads TGTGCCTGTAGTCTAGCGGGGGAGCAAGAGACCCAGTACTTC. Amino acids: CACSLAGEQETQYF.

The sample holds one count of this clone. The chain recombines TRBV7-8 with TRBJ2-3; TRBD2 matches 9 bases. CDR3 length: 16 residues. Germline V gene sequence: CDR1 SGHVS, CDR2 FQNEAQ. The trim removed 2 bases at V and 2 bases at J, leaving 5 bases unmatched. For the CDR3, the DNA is TGTGCCAGCAGCTTAAGGTTAGCGGGGGACACAGATACGCAGTATTTT. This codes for CASSLRLAGDTDTQYF.

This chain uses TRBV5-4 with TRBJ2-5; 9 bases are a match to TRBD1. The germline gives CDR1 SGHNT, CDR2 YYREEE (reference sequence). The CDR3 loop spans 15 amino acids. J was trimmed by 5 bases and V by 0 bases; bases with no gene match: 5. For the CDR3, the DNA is TGTGCCAGCAGCTTGGGGGGACAGGGAATGGAGACCCAGTACTTC. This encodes CASSLGGQGMETQYF. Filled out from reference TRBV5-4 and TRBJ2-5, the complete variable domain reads ETGVTQSPTHLIKTRGQQVTLRCSSQSGHNTVSWYQQALGQGPQFIFQYYREEENGRGNFPPRFSGLQFPNYSSELNVNALELDDSALYLCASSLGGQGMETQYFGPGTRLLVL.

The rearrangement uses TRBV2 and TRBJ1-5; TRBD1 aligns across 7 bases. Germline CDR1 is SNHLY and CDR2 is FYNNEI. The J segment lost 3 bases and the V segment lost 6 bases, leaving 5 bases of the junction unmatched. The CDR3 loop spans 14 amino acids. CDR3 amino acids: CASSKDRNNQPQHF. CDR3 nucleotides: TGTGCCAGCAGCAAGGACAGGAACAATCAGCCCCAGCATTTT.

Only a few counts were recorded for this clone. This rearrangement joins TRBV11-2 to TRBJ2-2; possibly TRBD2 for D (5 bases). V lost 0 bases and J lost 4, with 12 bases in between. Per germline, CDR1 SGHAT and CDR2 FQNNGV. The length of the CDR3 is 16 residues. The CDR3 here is CASSLERAGLTGELFF. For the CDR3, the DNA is TGTGCCAGCAGCTTAGAGCGGGCAGGACTCACCGGGGAGCTGTTTTTT. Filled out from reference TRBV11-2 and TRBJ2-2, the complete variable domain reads EAGVAQSPRYKIIEKRQSVAFWCNPISGHATLYWYQQILGQGPKLLIQFQNNGVVDDSQLPKDRFSAERLKGVDSTLKIQPAKLEDSAVYLCASSLERAGLTGELFFGEGSRLTVL.

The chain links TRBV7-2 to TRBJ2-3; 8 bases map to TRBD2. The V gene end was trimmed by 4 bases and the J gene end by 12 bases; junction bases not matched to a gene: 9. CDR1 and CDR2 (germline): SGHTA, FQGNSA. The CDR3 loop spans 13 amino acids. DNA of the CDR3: TGTGCCAGCAGCTCAAATAGCGGGGCCGAACAGTATTTT. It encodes CASSSNSGAEQYF.